The entry that follows covers one TCR beta chain sequence. Its antigen is unknown. The data stem from a study of T cells in Graves' hyperthyroidism and ophthalmopathy. Trimming left V 1 base short and J 5 bases short, with 12 bases between. The CDR3 covers 14 residues. From germline, CDR1 is SEHNR and CDR2 FQNEAQ (reference sequence). Clinical symptoms, serum thyroxine and TRAb, thyroid ultrasound and orbital computed tomography were used for the diagnoses. TCR beta CDR3 regions were amplified from RNA transcripts. Using the HTBI primer set, a first-round RT-PCR was run on the TCR CDR3. Each CDR3 protein gets one entry after TCRdb re-called the multiplex PCR reads with MiXCR. The sample lists roughly 500,000 distinct CDR3 sequences, roughly 50% seen once, with under 20% in the top ten. General observations from the study: A median approximately 6.8 months before onset, the model predicted ophthalmopathy. Ophthalmopathy and stable hyperthyroidism were told apart by a 13 V-J model.

V gene TRBV7-9 combines with J gene TRBJ2-7, with D perhaps TRBD2 (7 bases). The sequencing input was peripheral blood or thyroid tissue (not recorded which). The sequence was collected from an adult woman with Graves' disease, either hyperthyroidism or ophthalmopathy (not recorded which). The CDR3 region is CASSLGGGSHEQYF. The DNA of the CDR3 is TGTGCCAGCAGCTTAGGGGGGGGCTCGCACGAGCAGTACTTC.